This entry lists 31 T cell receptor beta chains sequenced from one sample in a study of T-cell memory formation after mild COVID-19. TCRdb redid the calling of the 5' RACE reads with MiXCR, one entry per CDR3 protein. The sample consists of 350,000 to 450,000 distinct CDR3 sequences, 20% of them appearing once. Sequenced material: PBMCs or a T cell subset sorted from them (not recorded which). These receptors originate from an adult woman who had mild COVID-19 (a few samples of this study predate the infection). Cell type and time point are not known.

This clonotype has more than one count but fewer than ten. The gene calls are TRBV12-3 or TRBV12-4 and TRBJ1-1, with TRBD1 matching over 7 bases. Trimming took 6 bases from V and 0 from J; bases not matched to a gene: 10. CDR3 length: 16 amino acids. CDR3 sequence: CASSPTGTEMNTEAFF. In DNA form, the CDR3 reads TGTGCCAGCAGCCCAACAGGGACAGAGATGAACACTGAAGCTTTCTTT.

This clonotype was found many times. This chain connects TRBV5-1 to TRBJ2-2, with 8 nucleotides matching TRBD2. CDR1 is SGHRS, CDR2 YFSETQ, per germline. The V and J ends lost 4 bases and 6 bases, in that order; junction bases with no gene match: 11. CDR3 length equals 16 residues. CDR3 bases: TGCGCCAGCAGCCAGACGTTAGCGGGATTCGCCGGGGAGCTGTTTTTT. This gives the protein CASSQTLAGFAGELFF.

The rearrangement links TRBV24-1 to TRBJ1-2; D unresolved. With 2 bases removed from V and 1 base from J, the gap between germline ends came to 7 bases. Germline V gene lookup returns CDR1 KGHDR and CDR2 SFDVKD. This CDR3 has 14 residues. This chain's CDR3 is CATSDWPDNYGYTF. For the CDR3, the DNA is TGTGCCACCAGTGATTGGCCGGATAACTATGGCTACACCTTC.

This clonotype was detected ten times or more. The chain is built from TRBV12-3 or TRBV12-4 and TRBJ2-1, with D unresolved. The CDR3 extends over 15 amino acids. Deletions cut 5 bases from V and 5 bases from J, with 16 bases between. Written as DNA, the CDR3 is TGTGCCAGCAGTCAGGCTGAGAGAAAAAACAATGAGCAGTTCTTC. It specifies CASSQAERKNNEQFF.

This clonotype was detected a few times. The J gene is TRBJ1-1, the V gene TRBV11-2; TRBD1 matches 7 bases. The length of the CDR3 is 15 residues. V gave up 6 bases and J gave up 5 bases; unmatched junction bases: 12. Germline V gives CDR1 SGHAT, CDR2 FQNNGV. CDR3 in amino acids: CASRITSTGRTEAFF. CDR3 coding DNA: TGTGCCAGCAGGATAACATCGACAGGGCGGACTGAAGCTTTCTTT.

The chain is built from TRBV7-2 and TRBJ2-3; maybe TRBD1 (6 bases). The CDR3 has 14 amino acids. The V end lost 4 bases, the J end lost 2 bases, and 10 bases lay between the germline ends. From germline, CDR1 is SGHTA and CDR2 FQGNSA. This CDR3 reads CASSYGTPTDTQYF. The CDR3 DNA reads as TGTGCCAGCAGCTACGGGACACCCACAGATACGCAGTATTTT.

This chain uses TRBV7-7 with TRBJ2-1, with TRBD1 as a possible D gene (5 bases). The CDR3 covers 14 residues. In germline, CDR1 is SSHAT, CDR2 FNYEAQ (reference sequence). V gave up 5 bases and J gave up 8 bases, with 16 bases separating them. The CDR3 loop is CASSPGIFRDEQFF. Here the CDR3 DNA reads TGTGCCAGCAGCCCAGGGATCTTTCGCGATGAGCAGTTCTTC.

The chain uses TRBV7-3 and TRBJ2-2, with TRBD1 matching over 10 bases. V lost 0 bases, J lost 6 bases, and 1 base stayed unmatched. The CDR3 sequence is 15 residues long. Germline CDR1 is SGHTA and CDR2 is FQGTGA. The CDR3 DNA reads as TGTGCCAGCAGCTTAACGGGACAGGGGTCCGGGGAGCTGTTTTTT. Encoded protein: CASSLTGQGSGELFF.

The CDR3 loop reads CASRPTSGSGETQYF. CDR3 DNA: TGTGCCAGCAGGCCCACTAGCGGGAGCGGGGAGACCCAGTACTTC. This chain uses TRBV7-2 with TRBJ2-5; 11 positions match TRBD2. The germline CDR1 and CDR2 sequences are SGHTA and FQGNSA. Trimming removed 6 bases from V and 5 bases from J; junction bases left unmatched: 8. This CDR3 spans 15 amino acids.

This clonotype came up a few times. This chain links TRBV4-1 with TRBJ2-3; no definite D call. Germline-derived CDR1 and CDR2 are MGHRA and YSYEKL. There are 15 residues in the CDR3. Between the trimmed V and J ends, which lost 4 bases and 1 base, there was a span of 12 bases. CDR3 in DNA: TGCGCCAGCAGCCCTCTATGGGATGGCACAGATACGCAGTATTTT. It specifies CASSPLWDGTDTQYF.

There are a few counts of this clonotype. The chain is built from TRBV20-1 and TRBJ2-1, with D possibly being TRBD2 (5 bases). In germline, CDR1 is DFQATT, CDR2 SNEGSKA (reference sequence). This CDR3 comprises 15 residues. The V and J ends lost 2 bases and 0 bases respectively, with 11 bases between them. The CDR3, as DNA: TGCAGTGCTAGACCTGACTACACCTCCTACAATGAGCAGTTCTTC. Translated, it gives CSARPDYTSYNEQFF.

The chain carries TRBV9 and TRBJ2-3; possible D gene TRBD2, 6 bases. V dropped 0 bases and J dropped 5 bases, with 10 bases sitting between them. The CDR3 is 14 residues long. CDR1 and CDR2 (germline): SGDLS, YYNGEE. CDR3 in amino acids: CASSVVDGGDTQYF. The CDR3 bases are TGTGCCAGCAGCGTAGTTGACGGGGGAGATACGCAGTATTTT.

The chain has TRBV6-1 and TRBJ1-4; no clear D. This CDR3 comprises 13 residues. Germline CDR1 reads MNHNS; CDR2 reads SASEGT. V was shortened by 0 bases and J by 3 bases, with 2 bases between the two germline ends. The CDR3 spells CASSEAPNEKLFF. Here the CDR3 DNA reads TGTGCCAGCAGTGAAGCCCCTAATGAAAAACTGTTTTTT.

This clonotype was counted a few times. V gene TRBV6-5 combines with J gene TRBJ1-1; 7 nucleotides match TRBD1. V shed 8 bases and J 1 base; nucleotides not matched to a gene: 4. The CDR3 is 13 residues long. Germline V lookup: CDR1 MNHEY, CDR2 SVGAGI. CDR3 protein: CASQRTGNTEAFF. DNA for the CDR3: TGTGCCAGCCAGAGGACAGGGAACACTGAAGCTTTCTTT.

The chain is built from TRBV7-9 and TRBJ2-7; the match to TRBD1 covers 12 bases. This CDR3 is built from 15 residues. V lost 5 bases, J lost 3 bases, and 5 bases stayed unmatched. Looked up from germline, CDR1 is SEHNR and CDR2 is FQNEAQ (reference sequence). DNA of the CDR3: TGTGCCAGCAGCCCGGGGACAGGGGGCTACTACGAGCAGTACTTC. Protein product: CASSPGTGGYYEQYF.

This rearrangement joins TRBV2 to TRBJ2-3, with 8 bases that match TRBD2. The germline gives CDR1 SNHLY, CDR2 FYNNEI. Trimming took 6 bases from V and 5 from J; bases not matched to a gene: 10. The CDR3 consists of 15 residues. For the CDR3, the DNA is TGTGCCAGCAGCAAGTGGCGGGGGGCAAGAGATACGCAGTATTTT. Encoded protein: CASSKWRGARDTQYF.

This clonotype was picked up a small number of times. The CDR3 protein is CASAIGETGNTIYF. Here the CDR3 DNA reads TGTGCCAGCGCTATCGGGGAGACCGGAAACACCATATATTTT. This chain connects TRBV7-9 to TRBJ1-3; D remains ambiguous. CDR1 and CDR2 from the germline V gene are SEHNR and FQNEAQ (reference sequence). The CDR3 is 14 amino acids. Trimming stripped 8 bases from V and 4 bases from J, with 15 bases between.

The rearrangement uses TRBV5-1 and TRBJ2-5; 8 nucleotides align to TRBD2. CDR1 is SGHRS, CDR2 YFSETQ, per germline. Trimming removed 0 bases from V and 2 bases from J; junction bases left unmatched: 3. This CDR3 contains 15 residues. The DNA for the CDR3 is TGCGCCAGCAGCTTGGGGGGACTAGATCAAGAGACCCAGTACTTC. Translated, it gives CASSLGGLDQETQYF.

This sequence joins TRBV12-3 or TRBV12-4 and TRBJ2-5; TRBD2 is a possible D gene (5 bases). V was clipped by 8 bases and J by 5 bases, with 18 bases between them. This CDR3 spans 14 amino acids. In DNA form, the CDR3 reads TGTGCCAGCGAAAGGACTCCTGGCCGGGAGACCCAGTACTTC. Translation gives CASERTPGRETQYF.

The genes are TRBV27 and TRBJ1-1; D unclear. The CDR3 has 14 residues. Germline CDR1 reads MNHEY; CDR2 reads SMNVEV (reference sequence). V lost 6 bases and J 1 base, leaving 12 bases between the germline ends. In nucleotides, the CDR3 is TGTGCCAGCAGGCCCCCGGGAAGGAACACTGAAGCTTTCTTT. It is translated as CASRPPGRNTEAFF.

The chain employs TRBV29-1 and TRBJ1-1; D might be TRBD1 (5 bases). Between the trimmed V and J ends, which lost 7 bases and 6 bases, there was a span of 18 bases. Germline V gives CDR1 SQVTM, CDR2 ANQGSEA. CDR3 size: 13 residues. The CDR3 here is CSARDFGLPEAFF. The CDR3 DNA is TGCAGCGCCCGGGACTTTGGGTTGCCTGAAGCTTTCTTT.

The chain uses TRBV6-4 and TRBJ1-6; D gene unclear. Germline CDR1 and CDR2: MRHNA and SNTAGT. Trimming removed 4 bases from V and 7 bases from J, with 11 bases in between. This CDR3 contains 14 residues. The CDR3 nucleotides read TGTGCCAGCAGTGCCTCGATTGGGAATTCACCCCTCCACTTT. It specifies CASSASIGNSPLHF.

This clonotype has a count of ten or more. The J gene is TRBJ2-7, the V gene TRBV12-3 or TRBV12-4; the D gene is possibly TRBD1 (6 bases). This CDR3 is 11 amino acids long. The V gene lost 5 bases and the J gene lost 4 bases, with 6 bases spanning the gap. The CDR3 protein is CASSTGYEQYF. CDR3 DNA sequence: TGTGCCAGCAGTACAGGGTACGAGCAGTACTTC.

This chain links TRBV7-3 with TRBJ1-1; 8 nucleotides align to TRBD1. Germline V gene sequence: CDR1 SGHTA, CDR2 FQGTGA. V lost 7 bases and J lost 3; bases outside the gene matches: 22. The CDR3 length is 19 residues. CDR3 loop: CASTSTGSGATGEHTEAFF. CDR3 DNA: TGTGCCAGCACCTCGACGGGGTCTGGAGCGACAGGGGAGCACACTGAAGCTTTCTTT.

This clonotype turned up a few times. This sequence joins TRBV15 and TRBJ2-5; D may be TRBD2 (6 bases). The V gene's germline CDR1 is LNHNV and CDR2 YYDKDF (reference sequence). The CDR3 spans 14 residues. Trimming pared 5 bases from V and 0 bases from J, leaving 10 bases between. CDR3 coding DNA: TGTGCCACCAGCGCCCGGGACTACCAAGAGACCCAGTACTTC. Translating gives CATSARDYQETQYF.

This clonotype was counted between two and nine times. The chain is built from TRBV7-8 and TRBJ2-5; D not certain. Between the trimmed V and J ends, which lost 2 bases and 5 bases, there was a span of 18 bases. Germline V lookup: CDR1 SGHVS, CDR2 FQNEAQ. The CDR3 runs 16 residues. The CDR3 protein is CASSLSQALVIETQYF. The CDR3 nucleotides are TGTGCCAGCAGCTTAAGCCAAGCGCTGGTTATCGAGACCCAGTACTTC.

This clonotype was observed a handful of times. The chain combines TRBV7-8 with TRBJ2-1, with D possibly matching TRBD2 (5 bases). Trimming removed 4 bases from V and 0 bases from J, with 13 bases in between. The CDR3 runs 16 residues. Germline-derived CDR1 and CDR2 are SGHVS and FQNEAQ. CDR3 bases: TGTGCCAGCAGCTCCTCGGGGTACCGCTCCTACAATGAGCAGTTCTTC. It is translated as CASSSSGYRSYNEQFF.

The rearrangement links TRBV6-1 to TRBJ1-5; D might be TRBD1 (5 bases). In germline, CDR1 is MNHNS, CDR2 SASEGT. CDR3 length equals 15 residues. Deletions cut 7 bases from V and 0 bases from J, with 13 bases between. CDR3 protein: CASTLGGYSNQPQHF. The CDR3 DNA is TGTGCCAGCACCCTCGGGGGGTATAGCAATCAGCCCCAGCATTTT.

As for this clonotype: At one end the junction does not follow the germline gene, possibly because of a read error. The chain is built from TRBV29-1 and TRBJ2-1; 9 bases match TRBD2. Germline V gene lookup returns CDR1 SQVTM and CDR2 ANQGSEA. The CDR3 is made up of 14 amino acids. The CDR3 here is CSVEGTSRYNEQFF. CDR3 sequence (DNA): TGCAGCGTCGAAGGGACTAGCCGATACAATGAGCAGTTCTTC.

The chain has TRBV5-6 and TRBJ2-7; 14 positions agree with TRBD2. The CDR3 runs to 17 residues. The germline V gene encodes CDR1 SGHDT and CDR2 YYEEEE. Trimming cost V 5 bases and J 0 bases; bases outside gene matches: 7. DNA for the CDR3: TGTGCCAGCAGTTCCGGGACTAGCGGGAGTTTCTCCTACGAGCAGTACTTC. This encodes CASSSGTSGSFSYEQYF.

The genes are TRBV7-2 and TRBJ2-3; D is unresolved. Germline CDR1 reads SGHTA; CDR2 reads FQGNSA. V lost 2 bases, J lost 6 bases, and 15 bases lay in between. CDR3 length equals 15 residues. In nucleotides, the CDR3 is TGTGCCAGCAGCTTACTATCCTTTAGCCTGGATACGCAGTATTTT. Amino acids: CASSLLSFSLDTQYF. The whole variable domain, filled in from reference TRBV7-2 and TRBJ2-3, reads GAGVSQSPSNKVTEKGKDVELRCDPISGHTALYWYRQSLGQGLEFLIYFQGNSAPDKSGLPSDRFSAERTGGSVSTLTIQRTQQEDSAVYLCASSLLSFSLDTQYFGPGTRLTVL.